Below, 20 T cell receptor beta chains from the same sample are listed, as sequenced in a study of technical replicates of blood from several donors. Profiled with immunoSEQ multiplex PCR; TCRdb holds only in-frame clones, not every one. The sample consists of fewer than 85,000 clones, more than 90% of them appearing once. The specimen sequenced was PBMCs. Receptors were obtained from a human donor in good health. Some clones in this sample may be carry-over from other donors' samples.

The chain uses TRBV10-3 and TRBJ1-6; TRBD1 might be the D (6 bases). The germline V gene has CDR1 ENHRY and CDR2 SYGVKD. This CDR3 comprises 17 residues. V was trimmed by 0 bases and J by 7 bases, leaving 16 bases between them. CDR3 residues: CAISESKRGEGNSPLHF. In DNA form, the CDR3 reads TGTGCCATCAGTGAGTCGAAGAGGGGGGAGGGGAATTCACCCCTCCACTTT.

The CDR3 DNA reads TGCGCCAGCAGCCTAGGGACTAGCGGGCCCACAGATACGCAGTATTTT. Protein product: CASSLGTSGPTDTQYF. The gene calls are TRBV5-1 and TRBJ2-3; 12 bases fit TRBD2. V dropped 4 bases and J dropped 2; count of bases not matched to a gene: 5. Per germline, CDR1 SGHRS and CDR2 YFSETQ. The CDR3 totals 16 residues.

CDR3 bases: TGTGCCAGCAGTAAGGGACAGGGAAACACCGGGGAGCTGTTTTTT. As protein: CASSKGQGNTGELFF. The rearrangement links TRBV6-6 to TRBJ2-2; 9 bases agree with TRBD1. Germline CDR1 MNHNY, CDR2 SVGAGI (reference sequence). CDR3 length: 15 residues. V shed 5 bases and J 2 bases; nucleotides not matched to a gene: 3.

The rearrangement uses TRBV5-5 and TRBJ2-7; weak D call: TRBD1 (6 bases). The CDR3 sequence is 15 residues long. The V end lost 3 bases, the J end lost 3 bases, and 16 bases lay between the germline ends. Germline V lookup: CDR1 SGHKS, CDR2 YYEKEE (reference sequence). Here the CDR3 DNA reads TGTGCCAGCAGCTCTGGACAGAGAGAGTACTACGAGCAGTACTTC. Translating gives CASSSGQREYYEQYF.

This chain connects TRBV18 to TRBJ2-1; D gene uncertain. The germline V and J ends were trimmed by 5 bases and 8 bases, with 22 bases remaining between them. CDR3 size: 16 residues. Germline V gene lookup returns CDR1 KGHSH and CDR2 LQKENI. The CDR3 region has the DNA TGTGCCAGCTCAGGCTCGCGAGGTATCGTGTCGGATGAGCAGTTCTTC. Translating it yields CASSGSRGIVSDEQFF.

This chain connects TRBV7-9 to TRBJ2-1; 9 nucleotides align to TRBD2. The germline gives CDR1 SEHNR, CDR2 FQNEAQ (reference sequence). The J segment lost 4 bases and the V segment lost 7 bases, leaving 5 bases of the junction unmatched. CDR3 length equals 14 residues. The CDR3 DNA reads as TGTGCCAGCATTTCTAGCGGGGCATACAATGAGCAGTTCTTC. Its translation: CASISSGAYNEQFF.

The J gene is TRBJ2-2, the V gene TRBV5-6, with TRBD2 matching 9 bases. The CDR3 has 17 residues. Trimming at V came to 0 bases and at J to 6 bases, leaving 9 bases not matched to a gene. Germline-derived CDR1 and CDR2 are SGHDT and YYEEEE. DNA of the CDR3: TGTGCCAGCAGCTTGGGTTTAGCGGGAGACGGGTCCGGGGAGCTGTTTTTT. Its protein is CASSLGLAGDGSGELFF.

The chain combines TRBV9 with TRBJ2-3, with 12 bases identical to TRBD2. The CDR3 is 15 amino acids. Per germline, CDR1 SGDLS and CDR2 YYNGEE. V shed 1 base, J shed 6 bases, and the junction held 3 bases outside the gene matches. The CDR3 region is CASSVTSGGRDTQYF. In DNA, the CDR3 is TGTGCCAGCAGCGTAACTAGCGGGGGGAGGGATACGCAGTATTTT.

The chain couples TRBV4-3 to TRBJ2-1, with D maybe TRBD1 (5 bases). The CDR3 covers 16 residues. The V gene's germline CDR1 is LGHNA and CDR2 YSLEER. V dropped 0 bases and J dropped 1 base, with 10 bases sitting between them. As DNA, the CDR3 is TGCGCCAGCAGCCAAGATCGCGCAGGGTCCTACAATGAGCAGTTCTTC. This gives the protein CASSQDRAGSYNEQFF.

V is TRBV5-1 and J is TRBJ2-2; 10 bases match TRBD1. The CDR3 sequence is 17 residues long. Germline V lookup: CDR1 SGHRS, CDR2 YFSETQ. The trim removed 4 bases at V and 5 bases at J, leaving 11 bases unmatched. The CDR3 reads CASSVKKTGGATGELFF. The DNA of the CDR3 is TGCGCCAGCAGCGTAAAGAAGACAGGGGGCGCGACCGGGGAGCTGTTTTTT.

V usage is TRBV9 and J usage is TRBJ2-3; no definite D call. Trimming removed 2 bases at V and 6 bases at J, with 10 bases between. CDR1 SGDLS and CDR2 YYNGEE come from the germline V gene. There are 13 residues in the CDR3. CDR3 in DNA: TGTGCCAGCAGCGTTAAGGAGAGGGATACGCAGTATTTT. Translation gives CASSVKERDTQYF.

The chain couples TRBV27 to TRBJ2-7; weak D call: TRBD1 (6 bases). V lost 2 bases to trimming and J lost 4 bases, with 12 bases between them. Germline assignment: CDR1 MNHEY and CDR2 SMNVEV (reference sequence). The CDR3 runs 14 residues. CDR3 sequence (DNA): TGTGCCAGCAGTTTAAACAGGGACCGTTACGAGCAGTACTTC. Protein sequence: CASSLNRDRYEQYF.

The J gene is TRBJ1-4, the V gene TRBV2, with TRBD1 as a possible D gene (5 bases). Germline V gene sequence: CDR1 SNHLY, CDR2 FYNNEI. V lost 4 bases to trimming and J lost 0 bases, with 9 bases between them. The length of the CDR3 is 15 residues. DNA for the CDR3: TGTGCCAGCAGTGGGGGCTTCGCAACTAATGAAAAACTGTTTTTT. Translating gives CASSGGFATNEKLFF. The whole variable domain, remainder taken from reference TRBV2 and TRBJ1-4, is EPEVTQTPSHQVTQMGQEVILRCVPISNHLYFYWYRQILGQKVEFLVSFYNNEISEKSEIFDDQFSVERPDGSNFTLKIRSTKLEDSAMYFCASSGGFATNEKLFFGSGTQLSVL.

This sequence joins TRBV4-1 and TRBJ1-1; D is possibly TRBD1 (6 bases). The V end was cut by 3 bases, the J end by 5 bases, with 16 bases between. CDR1 and CDR2 from the germline V gene are MGHRA and YSYEKL. This CDR3 is 15 amino acids long. The CDR3 DNA sequence: TGCGCCAGCAGCCATTCCTGGGGGCCGAAGACTGAAGCTTTCTTT. As protein: CASSHSWGPKTEAFF.

The chain employs TRBV6-5 and TRBJ2-1; D unresolved. CDR3 length: 14 residues. Germline CDR1 is MNHEY and CDR2 is SVGAGI. The V and J ends lost 0 bases and 5 bases respectively, with 8 bases between them. The CDR3 loop reads CASSYSRPNNEQFF. The CDR3 DNA reads TGTGCCAGCAGTTACTCCAGGCCGAACAATGAGCAGTTCTTC.

V is TRBV7-3 and J is TRBJ2-2, with no clear D. CDR1 SGHTA and CDR2 FQGTGA come from the germline V gene. The CDR3 loop spans 16 amino acids. Trimming took 1 base from V and 8 from J, leaving 17 bases between them. CDR3 sequence: CASSLMAWRREGELFF. The CDR3 DNA follows: TGTGCCAGCAGCTTAATGGCGTGGAGACGTGAGGGGGAGCTGTTTTTT.

This sequence joins TRBV15 and TRBJ1-4; D is perhaps TRBD1 (5 bases). V was pared by 0 bases and J by 5 bases, with 10 bases between. The CDR3 contains 15 residues. The germline V gene has CDR1 LNHNV and CDR2 YYDKDF (reference sequence). This CDR3 is CATSRDQGQNEKLFF. The CDR3 nucleotides read TGTGCCACCAGCAGAGATCAGGGTCAGAATGAAAAACTGTTTTTT.

The V and J genes are TRBV4-2 and TRBJ2-7; possibly TRBD2 for D (5 bases). Germline loops: CDR1 LGHNA, CDR2 YNFKEQ. Trimming cost V 3 bases and J 2 bases, with 11 bases left between them. This CDR3 comprises 14 residues. For the CDR3, the DNA is TGTGCCAGCAGCCAGGAACGCGGGCCCTACGAGCAGTACTTC. Protein product: CASSQERGPYEQYF.

CDR3 sequence: CASSIDVTAYEQYF. The CDR3 nucleotides read TGTGCCAGTAGTATAGATGTGACAGCATACGAGCAGTACTTC. This chain uses TRBV19 with TRBJ2-7; possibly TRBD1 for D (5 bases). Deletions cut 0 bases from V and 4 bases from J, with 10 bases between. This CDR3 spans 14 amino acids. Germline CDR1 reads LNHDA; CDR2 reads SQIVND (reference sequence).

V and J are TRBV7-7 and TRBJ2-1; TRBD2 matches at 12 bases. The J segment lost 7 bases and the V segment lost 2 bases, leaving 3 bases of the junction unmatched. The CDR3 length is 15 residues. Germline loops: CDR1 SSHAT, CDR2 FNYEAQ (reference sequence). The CDR3 sequence is CASSLSTSGGNEQFF. The CDR3 DNA follows: TGTGCCAGCAGCTTAAGCACTAGCGGGGGGAATGAGCAGTTCTTC. Together with reference TRBV7-7 and TRBJ2-1, the CDR3 gives the full variable domain: GAGVSQSPRYKVTKRGQDVTLRCDPISSHATLYWYQQALGQGPEFLTYFNYEAQPDKSGLPSDRFSAERPEGSISTLTIQRTEQRDSAMYRCASSLSTSGGNEQFFGPGTRLTVL.